One sample yielded the 9 T cell receptor beta chains listed below, sequenced in a study of spatial heterogeneity in lung cancer. Time point of the sample: sample taken at primary tumor resection. The authors sequenced whole RNA from tumor, nontumor lung or frozen PBMC without sorting. TCRdb called the 5' RACE reads again in MiXCR, with one record for every CDR3 protein. The table shows 43,000 or so distinct CDR3 sequences, with roughly 7% occurring only once. This specimen was PBMCs, taken at surgery. The source of these receptors is a female donor with early-stage non-small cell lung cancer.

This clonotype was observed a handful of times. The V gene is TRBV28, the J gene TRBJ1-1; maybe TRBD1 (5 bases). V shed 10 bases and J shed 2 bases, with 14 bases lying between them. From germline, CDR1 is MDHEN and CDR2 SYDVKM. The CDR3 is made up of 13 amino acids. DNA of the CDR3: TGTGCCACGGAGACAGAACTTAACACTGAAGCTTTCTTT. Translation: CATETELNTEAFF.

This clonotype showed up many times. CDR3 sequence (DNA): TGTGCCAGCATTCCACGGGACAGCTCCAATCAGCCCCAGCATTTT. This codes for CASIPRDSSNQPQHF. The genes are TRBV28 and TRBJ1-5; 7 bases map to TRBD1. There are 15 residues in the CDR3. CDR1 and CDR2 from the germline V gene are MDHEN and SYDVKM. J lost 3 bases, V lost 7 bases, and 9 bases had no gene match.

This sequence joins TRBV2 and TRBJ2-5; TRBD1 is a possible D gene (5 bases). The CDR3 covers 13 residues. Trimming removed 7 bases at V and 4 bases at J, with 13 bases between. Germline loops: CDR1 SNHLY, CDR2 FYNNEI. CDR3 sequence reads: CASNPGRGETQYF. CDR3 bases: TGTGCCAGCAATCCCGGAAGGGGAGAGACCCAGTACTTC.

For the CDR3, the DNA is TGTGCCAGCAGCGCATGGACAGACGCAACTAATGAAAAACTGTTTTTT. Translated: CASSAWTDATNEKLFF. The chain joins TRBV7-9 to TRBJ1-4, with a tentative D call TRBD1 (6 bases). Looked up from germline, CDR1 is SEHNR and CDR2 is FQNEAQ (reference sequence). Trimming pared 5 bases from V and 0 bases from J, leaving 13 bases between. The CDR3 runs 16 residues.

This clonotype was seen only a few times. The DNA for the CDR3 is TGTGCCAGCAGCCAAGGTGGAGGCGGCAATCAGCCCCAGCATTTT. It translates to CASSQGGGGNQPQHF. The chain employs TRBV3-1 and TRBJ1-5, with unresolved D. Trimming removed 1 base at V and 2 bases at J, with 9 bases between. The CDR3 extends over 15 amino acids. CDR1 is LGHDT, CDR2 YNNKEL, per germline (reference sequence).

On this clonotype itself: A junction boundary mismatches the germline segment, possibly from a read error. This sequence joins TRBV7-2 and TRBJ2-1; TRBD2 is a possible D gene (7 bases). Looked up from germline, CDR1 is SGHTA and CDR2 is FQGNSA. The CDR3 is 16 residues long. The CDR3 reads CASRLGGGSSYNEQFF. The DNA of the CDR3 is TGTGCCAGCCGCTTGGGGGGCGGGAGCTCCTACAATGAGCAGTTCTTC.

This clonotype occurred many times. The chain has TRBV29-1 and TRBJ2-3, with D uncertain. The V end was cut by 7 bases, the J end by 0 bases, with 14 bases between. Germline CDR1 and CDR2: SQVTM and ANQGSEA. This CDR3 spans 14 amino acids. CDR3 coding DNA: TGCAGCGCAACGCCTGTGGCTAGCACAGATACGCAGTATTTT. It translates to CSATPVASTDTQYF.

A remark on this clonotype: It may be a read error: a sequence one base away is much more abundant. This sequence joins TRBV27 and TRBJ2-1; no definite D call. There are 14 residues in the CDR3. V was clipped by 3 bases and J by 9 bases, with 15 bases between them. CDR1 and CDR2 (germline): MNHEY, SMNVEV (reference sequence). The CDR3 DNA is TGTGCCAGCAGTTTGACATGGCCCTTGAGTGAGCAGTTCTTC. Its translation is CASSLTWPLSEQFF.

There are many counts of this clonotype. The chain carries TRBV6-5 and TRBJ2-5; D assignment may be TRBD1 or TRBD2 (5 bases each). Germline V lookup: CDR1 MNHEY, CDR2 SVGAGI. V shed 6 bases and J shed 5 bases, with 16 bases lying between them. This CDR3 contains 14 residues. The CDR3, as DNA: TGTGCCAGCAGGGCCGGGACCCCCCCTGAGACCCAGTACTTC. Amino acid sequence: CASRAGTPPETQYF.